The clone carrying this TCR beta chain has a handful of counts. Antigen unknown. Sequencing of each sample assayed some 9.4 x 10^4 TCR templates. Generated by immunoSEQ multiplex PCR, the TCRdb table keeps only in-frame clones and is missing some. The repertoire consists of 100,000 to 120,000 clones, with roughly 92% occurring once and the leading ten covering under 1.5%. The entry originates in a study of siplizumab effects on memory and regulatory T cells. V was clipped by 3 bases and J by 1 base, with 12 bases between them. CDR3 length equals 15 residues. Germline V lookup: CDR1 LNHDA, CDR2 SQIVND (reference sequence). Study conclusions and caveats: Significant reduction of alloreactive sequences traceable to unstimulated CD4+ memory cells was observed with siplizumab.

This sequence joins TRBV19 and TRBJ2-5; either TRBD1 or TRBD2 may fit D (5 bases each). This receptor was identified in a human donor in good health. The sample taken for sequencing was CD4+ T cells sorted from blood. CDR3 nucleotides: TGTGCCAGTAGTATGGGGCAGGGACCCCAAGAGACCCAGTACTTC. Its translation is CASSMGQGPQETQYF.